This T cell receptor (beta chain) originates from a study of shared clonotypes between healthy human individuals. Whole-study results and caveats: The study's rarefaction showed incomplete sorted-subset sequencing despite large depth.

CD4+ cells yielded CD45RA+ naive and CD45RA-negative memory subsets. The CDR3 has 16 amino acids. V trimming: 4 bases; J trimming: 0 bases; junction bases outside the gene matches: 6. Per the germline V gene, CDR1 is SGHKS and CDR2 is YYEKEE (reference sequence). At the deep level, the assay was run. This table comes from immunoSEQ multiplex PCR, and its TCRdb copy is limited to in-frame clones, with some not included. The sample lists roughly 2,300,000 clones, around 93% seen once, with 0.3% to 0.4% in the top ten. Worth noting for this clone: Its target is not known.

This sequence was found in a man younger than 35 in good health. Some clones in this sample may be carry-over from other donors' samples. Sequenced sample: naive CD4+ T cells from PBMCs. Sample subset: CD45RA+ positively selected. The V call is TRBV5-5, the J call TRBJ1-4, with 7 bases that match TRBD1. DNA for the CDR3: TGTGCCAGCAGCGCCCGGGACAGCGCAACTAATGAAAAACTGTTTTTT. It codes for CASSARDSATNEKLFF.